This T cell receptor beta chain was captured by sequencing in a study of blood T cell repertoires in COVID-19. TCRdb keeps only in-frame clones here, not all; method: immunoSEQ multiplex PCR. In the table there are around 130,000 clones, more than 80% of which are singletons. This CDR3 is 14 amino acids long. V lost 3 bases, J lost 0 bases, and 8 bases lay in between. Germline V CDR1 and CDR2: SGHRS, YFSETQ. The origin of this receptor is a man aged 70-80 years with active or convalescent COVID-19. Sequencing was carried out using peripheral blood. V usage is TRBV5-1 and J usage is TRBJ2-3; D is possibly TRBD2 (6 bases). CDR3 region: CASSWGDSTDTQYF. CDR3 bases: TGCGCCAGCAGCTGGGGGGACAGCACAGATACGCAGTATTTT.